This T cell receptor (beta chain) is from a study of T cell responses to AZD1222 COVID-19 vaccine. Data came from immunoSEQ multiplex PCR; TCRdb stores just in-frame clones and leaves some out. Here the sample spans 90,000 or so clones, roughly 88% being singletons. This CDR3 has 13 amino acids. The germline V gene encodes CDR1 KGHSY and CDR2 FQNENV. V gave up 3 bases and J gave up 6 bases, with 11 bases separating them. The receptor was isolated from an adult in good health. Source: peripheral blood, taken on day 0 of AZD1222 vaccination. This chain uses TRBV16 with TRBJ1-2; D may be TRBD1 (6 bases). In nucleotides, the CDR3 is TGTGCCAGCAGCCACATGGCAGGGGATGGCTACACCTTC. Translating it yields CASSHMAGDGYTF.